Here is one T cell receptor beta chain with its context. The germline V gene encodes CDR1 SGDLS and CDR2 YYNGEE. This CDR3 comprises 18 residues. With 1 base removed from V and 0 bases from J, the gap between germline ends came to 19 bases. The data belong to a study of CD8+ T cells in alopecia areata. RNA was extracted and reverse transcribed into cDNA as the sequencing template. Assay used: immunoSEQ multiplex PCR; TCRdb lists only in-frame clones, some missing. The table includes 150,000 or so clones, approximately 87% detected once. The starting material was CD8+ T cells sorted from blood, obtained at week 0. The TCR comes from a human donor with alopecia areata. The V and J genes are TRBV9 and TRBJ1-1; D gene ambiguous. CDR3 loop: CASSVLDPPLGLNTEAFF. CDR3 sequence (DNA): TGTGCCAGCAGCGTATTAGACCCTCCCTTGGGGTTGAACACTGAAGCTTTCTTT.